What follows is one TCR beta chain and its context. Its antigen is currently unknown. The junction had 3 bases not matched to a gene; V was cut back by 6 bases and J by 5 bases. The CDR3 covers 14 residues. From germline, CDR1 is SGDLS and CDR2 YYNGEE. The source of the sample is a study of cytomegalovirus exposure and HLA in healthy donors. Across the whole study: The approximately 710 first-cohort repertoires and the 120 or so validation repertoires shared the same platform, a later analysis reported. Study outcomes and limitations: Across donors, most TCRs were seen rarely, yet some public ones were widespread. The investigators catalogued 164 TCR beta chains as cytomegalovirus-associated.

The validation cohort, a group of under 150 subjects, included the donors and was separate from the roughly 670-subject first cohort. Clones were sequenced by immunoSEQ multiplex PCR, and TCRdb holds only the in-frame ones, with some missing. Of under 350,000 clones in the sample, around 86% were seen once. This clonotype originated in a woman aged 18-30 years in good health and CMV-seronegative. This chain connects TRBV9 to TRBJ2-5; TRBD2 aligns across 14 bases. Sample: PBMCs. The CDR3 loop is CASTWTSGRETQYF. The CDR3 coding sequence is TGTGCCAGCACCTGGACTAGCGGGAGGGAGACCCAGTACTTC.